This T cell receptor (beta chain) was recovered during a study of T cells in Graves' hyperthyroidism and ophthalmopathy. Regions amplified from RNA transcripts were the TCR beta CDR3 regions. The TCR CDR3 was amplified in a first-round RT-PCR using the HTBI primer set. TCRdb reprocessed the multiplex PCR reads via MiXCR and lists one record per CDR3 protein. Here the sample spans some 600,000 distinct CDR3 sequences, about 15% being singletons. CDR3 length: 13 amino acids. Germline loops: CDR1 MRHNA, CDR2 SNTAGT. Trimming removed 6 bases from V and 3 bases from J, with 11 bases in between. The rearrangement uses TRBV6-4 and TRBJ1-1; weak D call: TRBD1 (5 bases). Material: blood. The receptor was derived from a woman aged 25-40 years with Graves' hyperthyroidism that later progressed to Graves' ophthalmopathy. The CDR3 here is CASRAQGDTEAFF. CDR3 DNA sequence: TGTGCCAGCAGAGCTCAAGGGGACACTGAAGCTTTCTTT.